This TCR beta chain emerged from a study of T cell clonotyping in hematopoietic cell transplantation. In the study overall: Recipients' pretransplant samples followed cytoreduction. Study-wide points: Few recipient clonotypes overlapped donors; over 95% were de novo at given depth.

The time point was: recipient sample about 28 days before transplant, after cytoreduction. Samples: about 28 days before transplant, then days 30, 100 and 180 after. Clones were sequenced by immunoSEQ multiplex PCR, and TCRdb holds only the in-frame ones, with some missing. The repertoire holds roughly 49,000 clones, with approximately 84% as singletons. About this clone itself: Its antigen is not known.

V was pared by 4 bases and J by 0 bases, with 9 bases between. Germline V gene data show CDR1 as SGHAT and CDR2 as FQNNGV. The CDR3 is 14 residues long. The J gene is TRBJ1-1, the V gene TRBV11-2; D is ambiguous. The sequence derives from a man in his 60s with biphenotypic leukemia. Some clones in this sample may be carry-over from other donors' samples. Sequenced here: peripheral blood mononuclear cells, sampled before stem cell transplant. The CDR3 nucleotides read TGTGCCAGCAGCTCGGAGACAATGAACACTGAAGCTTTCTTT. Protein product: CASSSETMNTEAFF.